Below, 23 T cell receptor beta chains from the same sample are listed, as sequenced in a study of blood T cell repertoires in COVID-19. Data came from immunoSEQ multiplex PCR; TCRdb stores just in-frame clones and leaves some out. The data contain 210,000 or so clones, around four fifths of them singletons. Sequencing was carried out using peripheral blood. Every receptor here comes from an elderly woman with active or convalescent COVID-19.

V usage is TRBV28 and J usage is TRBJ2-1; the D is unclear. Per the germline V gene, CDR1 is MDHEN and CDR2 is SYDVKM. This CDR3 is built from 15 residues. Trimming shortened V by 1 base and J by 0 bases, and 7 bases separated the two germline ends. The CDR3 sequence: CASSLSGYSYNEQFF. As DNA, the CDR3 is TGTGCCAGCAGTTTATCCGGGTACTCCTACAATGAGCAGTTCTTC.

CDR3 DNA: TGTGCCAGCAGCCCCGGGACAGGGGACAATGAGCAGTTCTTC. This encodes CASSPGTGDNEQFF. V and J are TRBV7-3 and TRBJ2-1; TRBD1 matches at 10 bases. Germline CDR1 SGHTA, CDR2 FQGTGA. J was trimmed by 5 bases and V by 5 bases; bases with no gene match: 3. This CDR3 is built from 14 residues.

This clone was found once. The V call is TRBV7-2, the J call TRBJ2-7; 7 bases are shared with TRBD2. Per germline, CDR1 SGHTA and CDR2 FQGNSA. The V and J ends lost 5 bases and 7 bases, in that order; junction bases with no gene match: 14. The CDR3 runs to 15 residues. CDR3 nucleotide sequence: TGTGCCAGCAGCGCGCGGGCTGCTGGGAGGGGTGAGCAGTACTTC. Its translation is CASSARAAGRGEQYF. Looking up the rest from reference TRBV7-2 and TRBJ2-7 gives the full variable domain: GAGVSQSPSNKVTEKGKDVELRCDPISGHTALYWYRQSLGQGLEFLIYFQGNSAPDKSGLPSDRFSAERTGGSVSTLTIQRTQQEDSAVYLCASSARAAGRGEQYFGPGTRLTVT.

This chain connects TRBV19 to TRBJ2-2; weak D call: TRBD2 (6 bases). CDR1 LNHDA and CDR2 SQIVND come from the germline V gene (reference sequence). Trimming pared 6 bases from V and 4 bases from J, leaving 9 bases between. This CDR3 contains 13 residues. CDR3 residues: CASSTGGTGELFF. For the CDR3, the DNA is TGTGCCAGTAGCACCGGGGGCACCGGGGAGCTGTTTTTT.

The chain combines TRBV5-1 with TRBJ2-1; 11 bases are a match to TRBD2. The CDR3 length is 17 residues. CDR1 is SGHRS and CDR2 is YFSETQ in the germline V gene. V lost 3 bases and J lost 3; bases outside the gene matches: 8. The CDR3 DNA reads TGCGCCAGCAGCTATGCTTCCGGGACTAGCGGCTACAATGAGCAGTTCTTC. Amino acids: CASSYASGTSGYNEQFF.

This sequence joins TRBV6-2 or TRBV6-3 and TRBJ1-2; maybe TRBD1 (6 bases). V lost 1 base and J lost 7, with 10 bases in between. This CDR3 is built from 13 residues. Germline V gives CDR1 MNHEY, CDR2 SVGEGT. This CDR3 is CASSYWGGAGYTF. CDR3 DNA: TGTGCCAGCAGTTACTGGGGGGGGGCTGGCTACACCTTC.

The rearrangement links TRBV28 to TRBJ2-1; a possible D gene is TRBD1 (5 bases). Germline lookup yields CDR1 MDHEN and CDR2 SYDVKM. V was cut by 2 bases and J by 3 bases, with 11 bases left in between. This CDR3 is 15 amino acids long. The CDR3 DNA reads TGTGCCAGCAGTTTAGTCAGGGCCCACTACAATGAGCAGTTCTTC. Translation: CASSLVRAHYNEQFF. Filled out from reference TRBV28 and TRBJ2-1, the complete variable domain reads DVKVTQSSRYLVKRTGEKVFLECVQDMDHENMFWYRQDPGLGLRLIYFSYDVKMKEKGDIPEGYSVSREKKERFSLILESASTNQTSMYLCASSLVRAHYNEQFFGPGTRLTVL.

This clone was seen once. The chain recombines TRBV2 with TRBJ1-1; D possibly corresponds to TRBD1 (5 bases). In germline, CDR1 is SNHLY, CDR2 FYNNEI. CDR3 length: 14 residues. V lost 3 bases and J 4 bases, leaving 12 bases between the germline ends. The CDR3 region is CASSEGRGFTEAFF. DNA for the CDR3: TGTGCCAGCAGTGAGGGAAGGGGCTTCACTGAAGCTTTCTTT.

This clone turned up a few times. This chain uses TRBV28 with TRBJ1-2, with D perhaps TRBD1 (6 bases). Trimming took 7 bases from V and 2 from J, leaving 11 bases between them. The germline gives CDR1 MDHEN, CDR2 SYDVKM. The CDR3 runs 13 residues. CDR3 in DNA: TGTGCCAGCACCTCGGGACACAACTATGGCTACACCTTC. Protein product: CASTSGHNYGYTF.

CDR3 loop: CASSYAGGHTDTQYF. The CDR3 DNA reads as TGTGCCAGCAGTTATGCGGGAGGACACACAGATACGCAGTATTTT. V gene TRBV6-5 combines with J gene TRBJ2-3; 8 nucleotides match TRBD2. Germline V gene sequence: CDR1 MNHEY, CDR2 SVGAGI. V gave up 3 bases and J gave up 2 bases; unmatched junction bases: 4. The CDR3 has 15 amino acids.

J is TRBJ1-5 and V is TRBV5-1, with 8 bases that match TRBD1. The length of the CDR3 is 15 residues. The germline CDR1 and CDR2 sequences are SGHRS and YFSETQ. V lost 0 bases to trimming and J lost 7 bases; unmatched junction nucleotides: 6. In DNA form, the CDR3 reads TGCGCCAGCAGCTTGGCGCCAGGGGGCGAGCAGCCCCAGCATTTT. Protein product: CASSLAPGGEQPQHF.

The chain combines TRBV27 with TRBJ2-4, with 7 positions matching TRBD2. CDR1 and CDR2 from the germline V gene are MNHEY and SMNVEV (reference sequence). After removal of 2 bases from V and 2 bases from J, the junction contained 9 bases not matched to a gene. This CDR3 is built from 17 residues. The CDR3 here is CASSLLGGVGTKNIQYF. The CDR3 DNA follows: TGTGCCAGCAGTTTACTTGGGGGGGTTGGTACCAAAAACATTCAGTACTTC.

This clone has more than one count but fewer than ten. The CDR3 nucleotides are TGTGCCAGCAGCCCTACCGGGACAGGGTTCACCGGGGAGCTGTTTTTT. It codes for CASSPTGTGFTGELFF. This sequence joins TRBV4-2 and TRBJ2-2; 9 nucleotides align to TRBD1. V gave up 4 bases and J gave up 4 bases; unmatched junction bases: 7. The CDR3 is 16 residues long. CDR1 and CDR2 (germline): LGHNA, YNFKEQ.

This clone occurred once. The chain combines TRBV28 with TRBJ2-7; D might be TRBD2 (6 bases). The CDR3 has 13 amino acids. V was trimmed by 5 bases and J by 9 bases, leaving 17 bases between them. CDR1 is MDHEN, CDR2 SYDVKM, per germline. This chain's CDR3 is CASSVPGRKVQYF. In DNA form, the CDR3 reads TGTGCCAGCAGTGTCCCCGGGAGAAAGGTGCAGTACTTC. The variable domain in full, with the rest retrieved from reference TRBV28 and TRBJ2-7, is DVKVTQSSRYLVKRTGEKVFLECVQDMDHENMFWYRQDPGLGLRLIYFSYDVKMKEKGDIPEGYSVSREKKERFSLILESASTNQTSMYLCASSVPGRKVQYFGPGTRLTVT.

The chain joins TRBV1 to TRBJ2-3; the table's TRBD1 call for D was not verified on the DNA. TRBV1 is labeled a pseudogene. The length of the CDR3 is 15 residues. The CDR3 protein is CTSSQAGTYTDTQYF. CDR3 DNA sequence: TGCACCAGCAGCCAAGCAGGTACGTACACAGATACGCAGTATTTT.

The rearrangement joins TRBV4-1 to TRBJ1-3, with D tentatively TRBD1 (6 bases). Germline V gene data show CDR1 as MGHRA and CDR2 as YSYEKL. This CDR3 comprises 17 residues. V was cut by 0 bases and J by 0 bases, with 12 bases left in between. CDR3 amino acids: CASSQEGGGHSGNTIYF. The CDR3 coding sequence is TGCGCCAGCAGCCAAGAGGGTGGGGGCCACTCTGGAAACACCATATATTTT.

This chain connects TRBV4-3 to TRBJ2-7, with a possible D match to TRBD2 (6 bases). CDR1 and CDR2 from the germline V gene are LGHNA and YSLEER. The CDR3 is 16 residues long. V was trimmed by 0 bases and J by 5 bases, leaving 17 bases between them. The CDR3 DNA sequence: TGCGCCAGCAGCCAAGAACTCACAAGGAGGGAGGACGAGCAGTACTTC. As protein: CASSQELTRREDEQYF.

This chain uses TRBV7-2 with TRBJ2-1, with D perhaps TRBD1 (6 bases). There are 15 residues in the CDR3. The germline V gene has CDR1 SGHTA and CDR2 FQGNSA. V dropped 6 bases and J dropped 6 bases, with 18 bases sitting between them. DNA of the CDR3: TGTGCCAGCAGTCAAACCGGGACAACCGGCAATGAGCAGTTCTTC. Translation gives CASSQTGTTGNEQFF. Combining the CDR3 with reference TRBV7-2 and TRBJ2-1 gives the whole variable domain GAGVSQSPSNKVTEKGKDVELRCDPISGHTALYWYRQSLGQGLEFLIYFQGNSAPDKSGLPSDRFSAERTGGSVSTLTIQRTQQEDSAVYLCASSQTGTTGNEQFFGPGTRLTVL.

The table lists this clone with a few counts. This chain connects TRBV6-2 or TRBV6-3 to TRBJ2-2; D is perhaps TRBD2 (6 bases). This CDR3 spans 15 amino acids. Trimming took 2 bases from V and 6 from J, leaving 13 bases between them. Germline assignment: CDR1 MNHEY and CDR2 SVGEGT. The DNA of the CDR3 is TGTGCCAGCAGTTACCGGGACCCGGGGGCCGGGGAGCTGTTTTTT. Encoded protein: CASSYRDPGAGELFF.

V is TRBV15 and J is TRBJ2-5; 8 bases match TRBD1. CDR3 length equals 15 residues. Germline CDR1 is LNHNV and CDR2 is YYDKDF (reference sequence). With 3 bases clipped from V and 1 base from J, the junction kept 4 bases outside the gene matches. This CDR3 reads CATSSRGTGQETQYF. The CDR3 DNA follows: TGTGCCACCAGCAGTAGGGGGACAGGCCAAGAGACCCAGTACTTC.

The chain combines TRBV7-8 with TRBJ1-2; maybe TRBD1 (5 bases). The length of the CDR3 is 12 residues. Deletions cut 5 bases from V and 5 bases from J, with 9 bases between. Germline CDR1 reads SGHVS; CDR2 reads FQNEAQ. Here the CDR3 DNA reads TGTGCCAGCAGCGACGGGACTTATGGCTACACCTTC. The encoded protein is CASSDGTYGYTF. Together with reference TRBV7-8 and TRBJ1-2, the CDR3 gives the full variable domain: GAGVSQSPRYKVAKRGQDVALRCDPISGHVSLFWYQQALGQGPEFLTYFQNEAQLDKSGLPSDRFFAERPEGSVSTLKIQRTQQEDSAVYLCASSDGTYGYTFGSGTRLTVV.

The chain is built from TRBV3-1 (or the pseudogene TRBV3-2) and TRBJ1-1, with 7 bases fitting TRBD1. The V gene end was trimmed by 6 bases and the J gene end by 0 bases; junction bases not matched to a gene: 4. The CDR3 is made up of 14 amino acids. Germline values: CDR1 LGHDT, CDR2 YNNKEL (reference sequence). CDR3 DNA sequence: TGTGCCAGCAGTCCAGGGGGTATGAACACTGAAGCTTTCTTT. The encoded protein is CASSPGGMNTEAFF.

This chain uses TRBV21-1 with TRBJ2-1; the table's D call TRBD2 went unverified against the DNA. TRBV21-1 corresponds to a pseudogene. The CDR3 runs 19 residues. The CDR3 region has the DNA TGTGCCAGCAGCCGGGGGACTAGCGGGAGGGCCGGTACCTACAATGAGCAGTTCTTC. Translating gives CASSRGTSGRAGTYNEQFF.